Listed below are T cell receptor beta chains from one sample, sequenced in a study of vaccination and CD4 T cells after COVID-19. Their cognate antigens are unknown. From the PCR reads, TCRdb called clonotypes with MiXCR, one entry per CDR3 protein. The profile shows 20,000 to 25,000 distinct CDR3 sequences, 43% of them singletons. The sequencing here drew on CD4+ T cells from blood, cultured in vitro, taken about 7 months after SARS-CoV-2 vaccination. These receptors came from a human donor who had recovered from COVID-19. Both conserved end residues are part of each CDR3. D genes are given only for firm matches. Some rows mark clone size as missing; the rest say once, few, many or name a class of expanded clone.

d_gene,abundance,v_gene,j_gene,CDR3aa,CDR3nt
-,-,TRBV7-2,TRBJ2-3,CASSLNRDSTQYF,TGTGCCAGCAGCTTAAACCGCGATAGTACGCAGTATTTT
TRBD1,-,TRBV2,TRBJ1-5,CASSGPGGQPQHF,TGTGCCAGCAGTGGTCCAGGGGGTCAGCCCCAGCATTTT
-,few,TRBV20-1,TRBJ2-6,CSESGANVLTF,TGCAGTGAATCTGGGGCCAACGTCCTGACTTTC
-,-,TRBV6-5,TRBJ2-1,CASSWDKNEQFF,TGTGCCAGCAGTTGGGACAAGAATGAGCAGTTCTTC
-,-,TRBV20-1,TRBJ2-5,CSARAAVGYQETQYF,TGCAGTGCTAGAGCCGCTGTGGGATACCAAGAGACCCAGTACTTC
-,-,TRBV11-2,TRBJ1-5,CASSWDSNQPQHF,TGTGCCAGCAGCTGGGACAGCAATCAGCCCCAGCATTTT
-,-,TRBV18,TRBJ2-7,CASSPRAWSEQYF,TGTGCCAGCTCACCAAGGGCGTGGTCCGAGCAGTACTTC
TRBD2,-,TRBV5-4,TRBJ2-1,CASSRRLAGGYNEQFF,TGTGCCAGCAGCCGACGACTAGCGGGAGGATACAATGAGCAGTTCTTC
TRBD1,-,TRBV7-6,TRBJ2-7,CASSLLPGQGNQGGSYEQYF,TGTGCCAGCAGCTTGCTTCCGGGACAGGGTAACCAGGGCGGCTCCTACGAGCAGTACTTC
-,-,TRBV10-3,TRBJ1-2,CAIQGNYGYTF,TGTGCTATCCAGGGGAACTATGGCTACACCTTC
TRBD2,-,TRBV7-2,TRBJ2-3,CASSLVSSGDTQYF,TGTGCCAGCAGCTTAGTTTCTAGCGGAGATACGCAGTATTTT
-,-,TRBV6-5,TRBJ1-1,CASSYSPAGWGTEAFF,TGTGCCAGCAGTTACTCGCCCGCGGGGTGGGGCACTGAAGCTTTCTTT
-,once,TRBV6-2/TRBV6-3,TRBJ2-7,CASSALAPEQYF,TGTGCCAGCAGTGCTCTAGCGCCCGAGCAGTACTTC
-,few,TRBV6-2/TRBV6-3,TRBJ1-5,CASSYSYASNQPQHF,TGTGCCAGCAGTTACTCATACGCTAGCAATCAGCCCCAGCATTTT
-,-,TRBV20-1,TRBJ2-1,CSAPKAGNEQFF,TGCAGTGCCCCAAAGGCAGGCAATGAGCAGTTCTTC
-,-,TRBV15,TRBJ2-5,CATSREPGVQETQYF,TGTGCCACCAGCAGAGAACCGGGAGTTCAAGAGACCCAGTACTTC
-,-,TRBV7-6,TRBJ2-5,CASSLSPVQETQYF,TGTGCCAGCAGCTTATCTCCAGTCCAAGAGACCCAGTACTTC
TRBD2,-,TRBV28,TRBJ2-5,CASRDRAGGPQETQYF,TGTGCCAGCAGGGACCGGGCGGGAGGGCCGCAAGAGACCCAGTACTTC
TRBD1,-,TRBV7-2,TRBJ2-5,CASRKDRGMGETQYF,TGTGCCAGCAGGAAGGACAGGGGGATGGGAGAGACCCAGTACTTC
-,-,TRBV28,TRBJ1-5,CASRNKVWGNQPQHF,TGTGCCAGCAGGAATAAGGTGTGGGGAAATCAGCCCCAGCATTTT
-,few,TRBV19,TRBJ1-5,CASCRQEGQPQHF,TGTGCCAGCTGCCGACAAGAGGGGCAGCCCCAGCATTTT
-,medium-sized,TRBV20-1,TRBJ2-3,CSAGRTGAGTDTQYF,TGCAGTGCTGGGCGAACGGGAGCGGGTACAGATACGCAGTATTTT
-,-,TRBV24-1,TRBJ1-2,CATSVGGQSSYGYTF,TGTGCCACCAGTGTCGGGGGGCAATCGTCCTATGGCTACACCTTC
TRBD1,few,TRBV15,TRBJ2-2,CATRERGRDTGELFF,TGTGCCACCAGGGAAAGGGGGCGGGACACCGGGGAGCTGTTTTTT
TRBD1,-,TRBV27,TRBJ2-3,CASSINRGRDTQYF,TGTGCCAGCAGTATTAACAGGGGGCGGGATACGCAGTATTTT
-,-,TRBV6-5,TRBJ2-7,CASSYLAGRTYEQYF,TGTGCCAGCAGTTACTTGGCGGGACGAACCTACGAGCAGTACTTC
-,few,TRBV20-1,TRBJ2-7,CSADKSSYEQYF,TGCAGTGCCGACAAAAGCTCCTACGAGCAGTACTTC
-,few,TRBV7-2,TRBJ2-2,CASSPGNTGELFF,TGTGCCAGCAGCCCCGGGAACACCGGGGAGCTGTTTTTT
-,-,TRBV20-1,TRBJ1-2,CSARTSLYGYTF,TGCAGTGCTAGGACCTCCTTGTATGGCTACACCTTC
-,-,TRBV6-1,TRBJ2-3,CASAEEPGDTQYF,TGTGCCAGCGCCGAGGAGCCTGGAGATACGCAGTATTTT
-,-,TRBV20-1,TRBJ1-5,CSARDLGGGARSNQPQHF,TGCAGTGCTAGAGATCTCGGAGGCGGAGCCCGGAGCAATCAGCCCCAGCATTTT
TRBD1,-,TRBV6-5,TRBJ1-6,CASSYSPAGTGYDNSPLHF,TGTGCCAGCAGTTACTCTCCCGCCGGGACAGGGTACGATAATTCACCCCTCCACTTT
-,-,TRBV19,TRBJ2-5,CASSRAPEIQETQYF,TGTGCCAGTAGTAGAGCTCCAGAAATACAAGAGACCCAGTACTTC
-,-,TRBV7-7,TRBJ2-5,CASSLEGFETQYF,TGTGCTAGCAGCCTAGAGGGGTTTGAGACCCAGTACTTC
TRBD2,few,TRBV20-1,TRBJ2-2,CSARTSGITGELFF,TGCAGTGCTAGGACTAGCGGGATCACCGGGGAGCTGTTTTTT
TRBD2,-,TRBV20-1,TRBJ2-7,CSAPQPTSGSYEQYF,TGCAGTGCTCCCCAGCCGACTAGCGGGAGCTACGAGCAGTACTTC
-,-,TRBV2,TRBJ1-1,CASSPLYTAEAFF,TGTGCCAGCAGTCCCCTTTACACTGCCGAAGCTTTCTTT
TRBD2,few,TRBV7-3,TRBJ2-2,CASRPGTSGNTGELFF,TGTGCCAGCAGACCCGGGACTAGCGGGAACACCGGGGAGCTGTTTTTT
-,-,TRBV20-1,TRBJ2-5,CSAHIATGRQTQYF,TGCAGTGCTCATATAGCGACAGGACGGCAGACCCAGTACTTC